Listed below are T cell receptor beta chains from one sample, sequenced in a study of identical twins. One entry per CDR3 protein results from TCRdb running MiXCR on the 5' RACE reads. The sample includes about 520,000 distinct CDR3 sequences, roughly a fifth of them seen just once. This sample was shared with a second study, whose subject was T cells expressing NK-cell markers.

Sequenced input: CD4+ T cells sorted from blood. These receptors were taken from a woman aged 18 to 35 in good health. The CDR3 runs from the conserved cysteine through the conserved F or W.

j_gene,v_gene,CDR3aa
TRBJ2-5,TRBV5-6,CASSRLQGIQTQYF
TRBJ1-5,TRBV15,CATSTTGSGQPQHF
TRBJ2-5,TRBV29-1,CSVDQGSQETQYF
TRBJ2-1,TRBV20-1,CSARKGTSGRTSSYNEQFF
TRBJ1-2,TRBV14,CASSHGSAKGYTF
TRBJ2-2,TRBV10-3,CAIRVTSGSSQAGELFF
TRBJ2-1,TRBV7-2,CASSLTRDYNEQFF
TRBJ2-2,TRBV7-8,CASSLFWVRSRTGELFF
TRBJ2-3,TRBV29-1,CSVGGGDWSTDTQYF
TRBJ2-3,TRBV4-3,CASSQSHRVGDTQYF
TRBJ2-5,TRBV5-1,CASSLTGQGARETQYF
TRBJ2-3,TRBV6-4,CASSPEGGISDTQYF
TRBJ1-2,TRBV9,CASSVLGGPAAGYTF
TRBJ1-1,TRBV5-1,CASSNTGQQYRSFNTEAFF
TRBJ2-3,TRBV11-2,CASSSISGAGDTQYF
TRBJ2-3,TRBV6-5,CASSYDADSTSGRRDTQYF
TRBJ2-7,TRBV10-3,CAIRSGRSYEQYF
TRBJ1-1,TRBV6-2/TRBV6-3,CASRFGGQAAKEAFF
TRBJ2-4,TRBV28,CASSSPELAKNIQYF
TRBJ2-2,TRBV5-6,CASSLARLNTGELFF
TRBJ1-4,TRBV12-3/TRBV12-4,CASSLAGTTNEKLFF
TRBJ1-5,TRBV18,CASSGWTPQGYQPQHF
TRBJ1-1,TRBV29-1,CSALPGTGMNTEAFF
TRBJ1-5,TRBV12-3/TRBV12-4,CASSSGTGAKPQHF
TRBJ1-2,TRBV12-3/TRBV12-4,CASSLGVGYGYTF
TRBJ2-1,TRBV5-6,CASSSVGGSYNEQFF
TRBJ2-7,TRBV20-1,CSAPRQGRAEQYF
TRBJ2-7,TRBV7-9,CASSFRVGTGGEQYF
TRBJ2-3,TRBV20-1,CSGSRDPTDTQYF
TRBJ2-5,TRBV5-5,CASSPRTSGILETQYF
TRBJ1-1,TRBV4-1,CASSQNRQNTEAFF
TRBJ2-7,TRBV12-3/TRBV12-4,CASSLKLGYEQYF
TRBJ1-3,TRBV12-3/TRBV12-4,CASIGQGLGNTIYF
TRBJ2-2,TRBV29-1,CSATTSGSTGGELFF
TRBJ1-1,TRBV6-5,CASSYTLNTEAFF
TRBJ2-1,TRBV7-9,CASKGGGDEQFF
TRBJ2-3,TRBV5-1,CASSWAGVMSTDTQYF
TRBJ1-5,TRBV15,CATSRVDRPNQPQHF
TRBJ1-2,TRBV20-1,CSAGTGHYGYTF
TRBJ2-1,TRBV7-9,CASSSRAGDYNEQFF
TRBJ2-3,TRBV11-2,CASSFPPVGFPGNTDTQYF
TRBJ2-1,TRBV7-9,CASRYMYEQFF
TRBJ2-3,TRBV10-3,CAITPRGLTSTDTQYF
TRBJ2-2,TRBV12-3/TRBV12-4,CASSPGGGGELFF
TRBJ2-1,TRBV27,CATPSGRAPDNEQFF
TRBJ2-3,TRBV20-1,CSARDMGVGTQYF
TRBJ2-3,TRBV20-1,CSARKGQTDTQYF
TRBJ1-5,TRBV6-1,CASRMTGVNQPQHF
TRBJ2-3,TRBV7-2,CASSQGIRRTDTQYF
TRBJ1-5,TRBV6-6,CASSYSRQGNDQPQHF
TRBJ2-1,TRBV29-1,CSVDGQGITNEQFF